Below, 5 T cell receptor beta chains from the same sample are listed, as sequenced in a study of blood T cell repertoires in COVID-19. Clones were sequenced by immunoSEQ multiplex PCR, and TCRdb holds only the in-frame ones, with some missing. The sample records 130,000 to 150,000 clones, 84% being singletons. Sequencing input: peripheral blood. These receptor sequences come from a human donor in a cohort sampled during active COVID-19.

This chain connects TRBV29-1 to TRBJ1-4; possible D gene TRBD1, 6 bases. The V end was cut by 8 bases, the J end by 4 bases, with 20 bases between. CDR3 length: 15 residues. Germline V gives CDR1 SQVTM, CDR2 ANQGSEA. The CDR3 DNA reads TGCAGCATAACAACCGGGACACCGCTTAATGAAAAACTGTTTTTT. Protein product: CSITTGTPLNEKLFF.

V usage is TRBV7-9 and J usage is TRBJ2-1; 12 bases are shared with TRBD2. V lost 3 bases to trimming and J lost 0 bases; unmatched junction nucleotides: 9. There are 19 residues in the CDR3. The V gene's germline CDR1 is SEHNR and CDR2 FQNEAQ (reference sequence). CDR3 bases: TGTGCCAGCAGCTTGGCTAGCGGGGGGGTTGGTAGCTCCTACAATGAGCAGTTCTTC. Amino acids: CASSLASGGVGSSYNEQFF.

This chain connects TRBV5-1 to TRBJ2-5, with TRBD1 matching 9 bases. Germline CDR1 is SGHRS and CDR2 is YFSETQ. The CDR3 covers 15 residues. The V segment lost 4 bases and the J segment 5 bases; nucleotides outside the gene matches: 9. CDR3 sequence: CASSQQGAKGETQYF. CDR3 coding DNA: TGCGCCAGCAGCCAACAGGGGGCGAAGGGGGAGACCCAGTACTTC. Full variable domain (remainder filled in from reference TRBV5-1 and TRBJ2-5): KAGVTQTPRYLIKTRGQQVTLSCSPISGHRSVSWYQQTPGQGLQFLFEYFSETQRNKGNFPGRFSGRQFSNSRSEMNVSTLELGDSALYLCASSQQGAKGETQYFGPGTRLLVL.

The CDR3 bases are TGTGCCAGCAGCCCCGCGGGAATCTACGAGCAGTACTTC. Protein sequence: CASSPAGIYEQYF. The V gene is TRBV7-9, the J gene TRBJ2-7; possible D gene TRBD2, 6 bases. Germline assignment: CDR1 SEHNR and CDR2 FQNEAQ (reference sequence). Trimming removed 5 bases at V and 3 bases at J, with 11 bases between. This CDR3 is 13 amino acids long.

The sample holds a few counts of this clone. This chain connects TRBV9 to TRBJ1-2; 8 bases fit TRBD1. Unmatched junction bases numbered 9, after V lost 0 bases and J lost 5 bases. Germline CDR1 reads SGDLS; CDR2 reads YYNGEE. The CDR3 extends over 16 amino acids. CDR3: CASSVADRGVGYGYTF. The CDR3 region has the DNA TGTGCCAGCAGCGTAGCCGACAGGGGCGTTGGGTATGGCTACACCTTC.